These 3 T cell receptor beta chains originate from one sample sequenced in a study of T cells in Graves' hyperthyroidism and ophthalmopathy. Using RNA transcripts as the source, TCR beta CDR3 regions were amplified. When the TCR CDR3 underwent first-round RT-PCR, the HTBI primer set was used. TCRdb reanalysed the multiplex PCR reads using MiXCR and keeps one entry per CDR3 protein. The table has about 350,000 distinct CDR3 sequences, approximately 18% seen once. The sample taken for sequencing was blood. The receptors were gathered from a young woman with Graves' hyperthyroidism that later progressed to Graves' ophthalmopathy.

This clonotype was found a few times. This chain links TRBV20-1 with TRBJ2-7; weak D call: TRBD1 (6 bases). Germline CDR1 is DFQATT and CDR2 is SNEGSKA (reference sequence). V shed 3 bases and J shed 3 bases, with 15 bases lying between them. The CDR3 is 14 residues long. CDR3: CSARTGTLLYEQYF. Here the CDR3 DNA reads TGCAGTGCTAGGACAGGAACGTTACTCTACGAGCAGTACTTC.

This clonotype was observed many times. The chain carries TRBV3-1 and TRBJ1-2, with 7 bases matching TRBD1. The CDR3 totals 16 residues. The J segment lost 0 bases and the V segment lost 4 bases, leaving 8 bases of the junction unmatched. In germline, CDR1 is LGHDT, CDR2 YNNKEL (reference sequence). The CDR3 region has the DNA TGTGCCAGCAGCCGGTGGGAGACAGGGACTAACTATGGCTACACCTTC. This gives the protein CASSRWETGTNYGYTF.

This clonotype was counted at least ten times. The CDR3 loop is CAISLQGDTEAFF. The DNA for the CDR3 is TGTGCCATCAGTCTGCAGGGTGACACTGAAGCTTTCTTT. This chain links TRBV10-3 with TRBJ1-1; D possibly corresponds to TRBD1 (5 bases). The CDR3 is 13 amino acids. V gave up 5 bases and J gave up 3 bases, with 10 bases separating them. The germline V gene encodes CDR1 ENHRY and CDR2 SYGVKD.